This TCR beta chain derives from a study of cytomegalovirus exposure and HLA in healthy donors (dated by TCRdb to about 2017). Broadly, across the study: The approximately 710 repertoires of the first cohort and the 95 to 150 validation repertoires were produced on the same platform, according to a later analysis. The study aimed to test whether cataloging public T cell receptors could reveal signatures of past pathogen exposure. Along with the approximately 700-subject first cohort, a separate validation cohort of around 110 different subjects was used. To predict cytomegalovirus infection status, the study combined high-throughput TCR immunosequencing, statistical association of individual TCRs with disease status, and machine learning. Summary of the overall study and its limitations: All 120 or so repertoires were used to score co-occurrence in the validation cohort in a later analysis, because that analysis had no HLA typing for the cohort. Most TCR sequences were observed very rarely across donors, whereas some public TCRs were present in many individuals. Subsequent analysis determined that TCRs grouped into clusters in the first cohort also showed a tendency toward co-occurrence across the roughly 120 validation repertoires, and roughly 94% of cluster scores exceeded 0. The classifier was reported to diagnose cytomegalovirus status with high specificity and sensitivity in both the original and validation cohorts. In the study, some 160 TCR beta chains were listed as associated with cytomegalovirus. In vitro tests confirmed that a few of the cytomegalovirus-associated TCR beta chains recognize cytomegalovirus antigens. The authors suggested that the approach could potentially be generalized to other disease states and immunological phenotypes.

Libraries were built with the immunoSEQ multiplex PCR assay. From the authors' description of their analysis: To diagnose cytomegalovirus status from the catalog of TCR beta chain sequences, a statistical classification framework was built. TCRdb holds this immuneACCESS table with in-frame rearrangements only. Some clones are missing; in checked studies, unresolved V genes explain under half, and the rest has no known cause. That table furnishes V, J and clone size, whereas the DNA furnished D and trimming. Recorded for this sample are about 260,000 clones; roughly 87% of them occurred a single time. 3% to 3.5% of the sample lies in the top ten. As for this clone: Its target antigen remains unknown. No base quality values were provided; no much bigger clone lies one nucleotide off.

Donors formed part of the validation cohort, which comprised over a hundred subjects and was distinct from the first cohort of under 800 subjects. The receptor comes from a woman aged 25-40 years in good health and CMV-seronegative. The sample consisted of PBMCs.

This receptor carries the CDR3 CASSLPALAGAYNEQFF. The DNA sequence reads TGCGCCAGCAGCTTACCCGCGCTAGCGGGAGCCTACAATGAGCAGTTCTTC. Recombination joined TRBV5-1 with TRBJ2-1; 10 nucleotides in the junction match TRBD2. The CDR3 has 17 amino acids, counting the end cysteine and phenylalanine. CDR3 DNA only is kept here, 51 bases in frame from base 1. According to the germline V gene, CDR1 reads SGHRS and CDR2 reads YFSETQ. Trimming accounts for 2 bases at V and 2 bases at J, while the number of junction bases matched to no gene is 7. Full variable domain (CDR3 extended with the reference TRBV5-1 and TRBJ2-1 proteins): KAGVTQTPRYLIKTRGQQVTLSCSPISGHRSVSWYQQTPGQGLQFLFEYFSETQRNKGNFPGRFSGRQFSNSRSEMNVSTLELGDSALYLCASSLPALAGAYNEQFFGPGTRLTVL.